A selection of T cell receptor beta chains follows, all from one sample in a study of CD8+ T cells in alopecia areata. Generated by immunoSEQ multiplex PCR, the TCRdb table keeps only in-frame clones and is missing some. The sample records some 130,000 clones, more than 40% being singletons. This specimen consisted of CD8+ T cells sorted from blood, obtained at week 0. The receptors were gathered from a human donor with alopecia areata. Each CDR3 is given with its conserved first and last residue. D genes are given only for firm matches. Some rows have no size entry. The others give once, few or many, or a class for an expanded clone.

TRBJ2-5 | NA | NA | TRBV30 | CAWSATGFQETQYF | TGTGCCTGGAGTGCGACAGGATTTCAAGAGACCCAGTACTTC
TRBJ2-2 | few | NA | TRBV7-9 | CASRTRDLTGELFF | TGTGCCAGCAGGACCCGGGACCTCACCGGGGAGCTGTTTTTT
TRBJ2-7 | few | TRBD1 | TRBV4-2 | CASSSGGEQYF | TGTGCCAGCAGCTCAGGGGGCGAGCAGTACTTC
TRBJ2-2 | NA | TRBD1 | TRBV5-1 | CASRPGDRETGELFF | TGCGCCAGCAGGCCCGGGGACAGGGAGACCGGGGAGCTGTTTTTT
TRBJ2-2 | NA | NA | TRBV30 | CAWSGVGGHTGELFF | TGTGCCTGGAGTGGAGTCGGGGGCCACACCGGGGAGCTGTTTTTT
TRBJ2-6 | many | TRBD2 | TRBV5-4 | CASSLHPRGLQSSGANVLTF | TGTGCCAGCAGCTTACACCCCCGGGGACTACAGAGCTCTGGGGCCAACGTCCTGACTTTC
TRBJ1-6 | NA | NA | TRBV25-1 | CASSEDQVSPLHF | TGTGCCAGCAGTGAGGACCAGGTATCACCCCTCCACTTT
TRBJ2-7 | NA | NA | TRBV2 | CASSQYSDPSSYEQYF | TGTGCCAGCAGCCAGTACAGCGACCCGAGCTCCTACGAGCAGTACTTC
TRBJ2-2 | few | NA | TRBV29-1 | CSVPFPGTITGELFF | TGCAGCGTTCCATTTCCCGGGACAATCACCGGGGAGCTGTTTTTT
TRBJ2-1 | NA | NA | TRBV11-2 | CASSPLTGRGWNEQFF | TGTGCCAGCAGCCCTTTGACAGGGCGGGGCTGGAATGAGCAGTTCTTC
TRBJ1-6 | few | NA | TRBV15 | CATSRESWGNSPLHF | TGTGCCACCAGCAGAGAATCATGGGGCAATTCACCCCTCCACTTT
TRBJ2-1 | NA | TRBD1 | TRBV6-5 | CASSPDRGQQFF | TGTGCCAGCAGCCCCGACAGGGGTCAGCAGTTCTTC
TRBJ2-7 | many | NA | TRBV19 | CASSIDVSPSYEQYF | TGTGCCAGTAGTATAGATGTCAGCCCATCCTACGAGCAGTACTTC
TRBJ2-5 | NA | NA | TRBV30 | CAWSGGIQETQYF | TGTGCCTGGAGCGGAGGGATACAAGAGACCCAGTACTTC
TRBJ2-2 | once | NA | TRBV7-2 | CASPSPGSVTGELFF | TGTGCCAGCCCTTCACCAGGGTCGGTCACCGGGGAGCTGTTTTTT
TRBJ2-1 | NA | NA | TRBV7-8 | CASSSKGTGHNEQFF | TGTGCCAGCAGCTCTAAGGGCACGGGCCACAATGAGCAGTTCTTC
TRBJ1-2 | NA | NA | TRBV7-9 | CASSRPTSYGYTF | TGTGCCAGCAGCCGCCCAACCTCGTATGGCTACACCTTC
TRBJ1-5 | NA | TRBD1 | TRBV30 | CAWSTGTGAQPQHF | TGTGCCTGGAGTACGGGGACAGGGGCTCAGCCCCAGCATTTT
TRBJ2-1 | NA | NA | TRBV11-2 | CASSFADEQFF | TGTGCCAGCAGCTTCGCGGATGAGCAGTTCTTC
TRBJ2-1 | NA | TRBD2 | TRBV30 | CAWSSRLAGGISRSYNEQFF | TGTGCCTGGAGTTCTAGGCTAGCGGGGGGGATTTCTCGGTCCTACAATGAGCAGTTCTTC
TRBJ1-5 | few | NA | TRBV7-8 | CASSLTGGEDQPQHF | TGTGCCAGCAGCTTAACGGGTGGGGAAGATCAGCCCCAGCATTTT
TRBJ2-5 | few | TRBD2 | TRBV29-1 | CSGWGSGGRQETQYF | TGCAGCGGGTGGGGTAGCGGGGGTCGTCAAGAGACCCAGTACTTC
TRBJ1-1 | NA | NA | TRBV6-5 | CASSFINGGIEAFF | TGTGCCAGCAGTTTCATAAATGGGGGTATTGAAGCTTTCTTT
TRBJ2-7 | NA | NA | TRBV6-5 | CASIKGEGYEQYF | TGTGCCAGCATCAAAGGGGAAGGCTACGAGCAGTACTTC
TRBJ1-5 | NA | NA | TRBV7-9 | CASSPSGAYQPQHF | TGTGCCAGCAGCCCGAGTGGGGCCTATCAGCCCCAGCATTTT
TRBJ1-2 | NA | NA | TRBV5-6 | CASRTGGDYGYTF | TGTGCCAGCAGGACCGGGGGAGACTATGGCTACACCTTC
TRBJ2-3 | many | TRBD2 | TRBV27 | CASSLVAGEPSDTQYF | TGTGCCAGCAGTTTAGTGGCGGGGGAGCCCTCGGATACGCAGTATTTT
TRBJ1-1 | few | NA | TRBV7-6 | CASRGLDTEAFF | TGTGCCAGCAGGGGGTTAGACACTGAAGCTTTCTTT
TRBJ1-2 | NA | NA | TRBV7-9 | CASSFLRDLGYTF | TGTGCCAGCAGCTTCCTCCGGGACCTTGGCTACACCTTC
TRBJ1-2 | NA | NA | TRBV29-1 | CSVEIYGYTF | TGCAGCGTTGAGATCTATGGCTACACCTTC
TRBJ2-3 | many | NA | TRBV6-4 | CASSDSATDTQYF | TGTGCCAGCAGTGACTCTGCTACAGATACGCAGTATTTT
TRBJ1-1 | few | NA | TRBV7-3 | CASSLGASNTEAFF | TGTGCCAGCAGCTTGGGGGCGTCGAACACTGAAGCTTTCTTT
TRBJ1-1 | NA | TRBD1 | TRBV25-1 | CASSGRTGRTEAFF | TGTGCCAGCAGTGGGAGGACAGGGCGGACTGAAGCTTTCTTT
TRBJ2-7 | NA | NA | TRBV5-1 | CASSLTPKDNYEQYF | TGCGCCAGCAGCTTGACCCCCAAAGATAACTACGAGCAGTACTTC
TRBJ2-7 | once | NA | TRBV6-5 | CASRLDRSYEQYF | TGTGCCAGCAGACTCGACAGGTCCTACGAGCAGTACTTC
TRBJ1-2 | few | TRBD1 | TRBV6-6 | CASSYPLQGDYGYTF | TGTGCCAGCAGTTATCCTTTACAGGGGGACTATGGCTACACCTTC
TRBJ2-1 | few | TRBD1 | TRBV2 | CASSDGQGDPYNEQFF | TGTGCCAGCAGTGACGGACAGGGAGACCCCTACAATGAGCAGTTCTTC
TRBJ2-7 | few | NA | TRBV13 | CASSPPTRSYEQYF | TGTGCCAGCAGCCCCCCGACCCGCTCCTACGAGCAGTACTTC
TRBJ1-6 | NA | NA | TRBV5-6 | CASSFIGSSYNSPLHF | TGTGCCAGCAGCTTCATAGGGTCCTCATATAATTCACCCCTCCACTTT
TRBJ1-3 | NA | TRBD1 | TRBV5-8 | CASSLGQVNTIYF | TGTGCCAGCAGCCTCGGACAGGTTAACACCATATATTTT
TRBJ2-1 | NA | TRBD2 | TRBV18 | CASSPSWASGPGNEQFF | TGTGCCAGCTCACCATCCTGGGCTAGCGGCCCGGGAAATGAGCAGTTCTTC
TRBJ1-1 | NA | NA | TRBV29-1 | CSVDQGLNTEAFF | TGCAGCGTTGATCAGGGGCTGAACACTGAAGCTTTCTTT
TRBJ2-2 | NA | NA | TRBV7-9 | CASSSSGTVANTGELFF | TGTGCCAGCAGCTCCTCAGGGACGGTAGCGAACACCGGGGAGCTGTTTTTT
TRBJ2-3 | NA | NA | TRBV5-1 | CASSLYFADTQYF | TGCGCCAGCAGCTTGTACTTCGCAGATACGCAGTATTTT
TRBJ2-7 | NA | NA | TRBV9 | CASSVGSIYEQYF | TGTGCCAGCAGCGTAGGCTCAATATACGAGCAGTACTTC
TRBJ2-5 | NA | NA | TRBV19 | CASSSERGLETQYF | TGTGCCAGTAGTTCGGAAAGGGGTCTCGAGACCCAGTACTTC
TRBJ2-7 | NA | NA | TRBV5-1 | CASSLPRDTPTYEQYF | TGCGCCAGCAGCTTGCCCAGGGATACACCGACCTACGAGCAGTACTTC
TRBJ1-1 | few | NA | TRBV12-5 | CASGAPVALNTEAFF | TGTGCTAGTGGTGCCCCAGTGGCGCTGAACACTGAAGCTTTCTTT
TRBJ1-1 | few | NA | TRBV4-3 | CASSPIGGSDTEAFF | TGCGCCAGCAGCCCCATTGGGGGGTCGGACACTGAAGCTTTCTTT
TRBJ2-5 | once | TRBD1 | TRBV6-5 | CASSSGTGIIGTQYF | TGTGCCAGCAGTTCTGGGACAGGGATTATTGGGACCCAGTACTTC
TRBJ2-1 | few | NA | TRBV4-3 | CASSQDGEGDNEQFF | TGCGCCAGCAGCCAAGATGGAGAGGGGGACAATGAGCAGTTCTTC
TRBJ1-2 | NA | NA | TRBV25-1 | CASTGTNYGYTF | TGTGCCAGCACGGGGACTAACTATGGCTACACCTTC
TRBJ2-7 | few | TRBD1 | TRBV5-1 | CASSLGQGVNEQYF | TGCGCCAGCAGCTTGGGACAGGGGGTAAACGAGCAGTACTTC
TRBJ2-7 | once | NA | TRBV15 | CATSRGGGTAESSYEQYF | TGTGCCACCAGCAGGGGGGGCGGGACCGCTGAAAGCTCCTACGAGCAGTACTTC
TRBJ2-7 | NA | NA | TRBV30 | CAWSGGQGYEQYF | TGTGCCTGGAGTGGAGGGCAGGGTTACGAGCAGTACTTC
TRBJ1-1 | NA | NA | TRBV7-9 | CASSSRASDTEAFF | TGTGCCAGCAGCTCCAGGGCCTCGGACACTGAAGCTTTCTTT
TRBJ1-5 | NA | NA | TRBV27 | CASTPSRGSNQPQHF | TGTGCCAGCACCCCTTCACGGGGGAGCAATCAGCCCCAGCATTTT
TRBJ2-2 | NA | NA | TRBV27 | CASQGVTDTGELFF | TGTGCCAGCCAGGGAGTTACAGACACCGGGGAGCTGTTTTTT